Shown below are 26 T cell receptor beta chains from a single sample sequenced in a study of control samples from healthy donors and cancer patients. Assay used: immunoSEQ multiplex PCR; TCRdb lists only in-frame clones, some missing. The sample yields approximately 130,000 clones, about 90% seen once. The sample taken for sequencing was blood. These receptor sequences come from a man aged 55 to 69 in good health.

Comments on this clone: Other DNA sequences in this sample translate to the same CDR3. The gene calls are TRBV28 and TRBJ1-5; weak D call: TRBD1 (6 bases). CDR1 and CDR2 (germline): MDHEN, SYDVKM. V was trimmed by 3 bases and J by 4 bases, leaving 10 bases between them. The CDR3 contains 14 residues. The CDR3 protein is CASSFRQGNQPQHF. The CDR3 region has the DNA TGTGCCAGCAGTTTTAGGCAGGGGAATCAGCCCCAGCATTTT.

The chain has TRBV18 and TRBJ1-2; a possible D gene is TRBD1 (6 bases). The V gene lost 4 bases and the J gene lost 6 bases, with 18 bases spanning the gap. The germline CDR1 and CDR2 sequences are KGHSH and LQKENI. The CDR3 consists of 15 residues. The CDR3 coding sequence is TGTGCCAGCTCACTTCACAGGGAGAGTGGCGATGGCTACACCTTC. Its protein product is CASSLHRESGDGYTF.

This chain uses TRBV4-3 with TRBJ2-7; D ambiguous. Trimming removed 1 base at V and 3 bases at J, with 22 bases between. The V gene's germline CDR1 is LGHNA and CDR2 YSLEER. The CDR3 length is 18 residues. This chain's CDR3 is CASSQVMVGVRQDYEQYF. For the CDR3, the DNA is TGCGCCAGCAGCCAAGTTATGGTTGGGGTAAGGCAGGACTACGAGCAGTACTTC.

The chain carries TRBV5-6 and TRBJ2-3, with TRBD2 matching over 10 bases. V trimming: 1 base; J trimming: 4 bases; junction bases outside the gene matches: 9. Per germline, CDR1 SGHDT and CDR2 YYEEEE. There are 17 residues in the CDR3. The CDR3 region is CASSLWGGLAIPDTQYF. The DNA of the CDR3 is TGTGCCAGCAGCTTGTGGGGGGGACTAGCGATCCCAGATACGCAGTATTTT.

This chain connects TRBV4-1 to TRBJ2-5; a weak D match, TRBD1 (6 bases). V gave up 0 bases and J gave up 4 bases, with 15 bases separating them. In germline, CDR1 is MGHRA, CDR2 YSYEKL. This CDR3 comprises 16 residues. The CDR3 region has the DNA TGCGCCAGCAGCCAAGATTTCGGCTACAGGGTAGAGACCCAGTACTTC. It specifies CASSQDFGYRVETQYF.

The V call is TRBV28, the J call TRBJ2-4; 8 bases line up with TRBD1. Losses at the gene ends were 4 bases for V and 0 bases for J; bases not matched to a gene: 11. The germline gives CDR1 MDHEN, CDR2 SYDVKM. The CDR3 runs 18 residues. Here the CDR3 DNA reads TGTGCCAGCAGTTCCACCGGGACAGGCGGGGAAGCCAAAAACATTCAGTACTTC. Translation gives CASSSTGTGGEAKNIQYF.

The V call is TRBV10-3, the J call TRBJ2-6; TRBD1 matches at 8 bases. Germline values: CDR1 ENHRY, CDR2 SYGVKD. The CDR3 totals 16 residues. V gave up 2 bases and J gave up 4 bases; unmatched junction bases: 4. The DNA for the CDR3 is TGTGCCATCAGTGAGGGGCAGGGGGCGGGGGCCAACGTCCTGACTTTC. Protein sequence: CAISEGQGAGANVLTF.

The rearrangement uses TRBV19 and TRBJ1-2; TRBD1 aligns across 10 bases. The CDR3 is made up of 18 amino acids. Losses at the gene ends were 3 bases for V and 6 bases for J; bases not matched to a gene: 16. Looked up from germline, CDR1 is LNHDA and CDR2 is SQIVND (reference sequence). CDR3 region: CASSIRSWGQGKNHGYTF. As DNA, the CDR3 is TGTGCCAGTAGTATCAGAAGCTGGGGACAGGGGAAGAATCATGGCTACACCTTC.

The chain is built from TRBV12-3 or TRBV12-4 and TRBJ1-2; D remains unclear. This CDR3 is 12 amino acids long. V was clipped by 3 bases and J by 7 bases, with 9 bases between them. In DNA, the CDR3 is TGTGCCAGCAGTTTCTCGGGAGGTGGCTACACCTTC. It yields the protein CASSFSGGGYTF.

The V and J genes are TRBV7-9 and TRBJ1-3; D is uncertain. The CDR3 sequence is 15 residues long. Trimming left V 1 base short and J 0 bases short, with 7 bases between. The V gene's germline CDR1 is SEHNR and CDR2 FQNEAQ (reference sequence). The CDR3 loop is CASSLVQASGNTIYF. The CDR3 bases are TGTGCCAGCAGCTTAGTCCAGGCCTCTGGAAACACCATATATTTT. The whole variable domain, remainder taken from reference TRBV7-9 and TRBJ1-3, is DTGVSQNPRHKITKRGQNVTFRCDPISEHNRLYWYRQTLGQGPEFLTYFQNEAQLEKSRLLSDRFSAERPKGSFSTLEIQRTEQGDSAMYLCASSLVQASGNTIYFGEGSWLTVV.

This chain links TRBV21-1 with TRBJ2-7; the tabulated D call, TRBD1, remains unverified against the DNA. TRBV21-1 is marked as a pseudogene. The CDR3 has 16 residues. CDR3 bases: TGTGCCAGCAGCAAAGGAGGACAGGGGATCCCTTACGAGCAGTACTTC. Amino acids: CASSKGGQGIPYEQYF.

Of note for this clone: This CDR3 is also generated by other DNA sequences in the sample. The V gene is TRBV5-4, the J gene TRBJ1-4, with D unclear. This CDR3 contains 15 residues. Germline loops: CDR1 SGHNT, CDR2 YYREEE (reference sequence). Trimming cost V 0 bases and J 0 bases, with 6 bases left between them. The DNA of the CDR3 is TGTGCCAGCAGCTTGGGCGGGACAACTAATGAAAAACTGTTTTTT. Amino acid sequence: CASSLGGTTNEKLFF.

The J gene is TRBJ1-1, the V gene TRBV28; a weak D match, TRBD1 (5 bases). The germline V gene encodes CDR1 MDHEN and CDR2 SYDVKM. V lost 7 bases and J lost 11, with 17 bases in between. The CDR3 length is 12 residues. The CDR3 protein is CASNRDLPRAFF. CDR3 DNA: TGTGCCAGCAACCGGGACCTCCCGAGGGCTTTCTTT.

The chain links TRBV7-9 to TRBJ2-3; possibly TRBD2 for D (6 bases). The CDR3 has 16 residues. V dropped 3 bases and J dropped 0 bases, with 13 bases sitting between them. CDR1 and CDR2 from the germline V gene are SEHNR and FQNEAQ (reference sequence). As DNA, the CDR3 is TGTGCCAGCAGCTTTAGCGGAGGGGCAAGCACAGATACGCAGTATTTT. This gives the protein CASSFSGGASTDTQYF.

This clone showed up just a few times. The same CDR3 can be traced to other DNA sequences in this sample. This rearrangement joins TRBV30 to TRBJ2-3; D uncertain. Germline loops: CDR1 GTSNPN, CDR2 SVGIG (reference sequence). Trimming removed 5 bases at V and 6 bases at J, with 6 bases between. The CDR3 totals 10 residues. CDR3 protein: CAWGLDTQYF. In DNA, the CDR3 is TGTGCCTGGGGCTTGGATACGCAGTATTTT.

The rearrangement joins TRBV28 to TRBJ2-2, with 9 bases that match TRBD1. In germline, CDR1 is MDHEN, CDR2 SYDVKM. V shed 1 base, J shed 6 bases, and the junction held 6 bases outside the gene matches. CDR3 size: 16 residues. CDR3 nucleotides: TGTGCCAGCAGTTTATTTTGGGACAGGGCCGCCGGGGAGCTGTTTTTT. This encodes CASSLFWDRAAGELFF.

The chain carries TRBV5-1 and TRBJ1-2; tentatively, D is TRBD1 (6 bases). The germline gives CDR1 SGHRS, CDR2 YFSETQ. Trimming removed 0 bases from V and 4 bases from J, with 10 bases in between. CDR3 size: 14 residues. The CDR3 sequence: CASSLGSGAYGYTF. The DNA of the CDR3 is TGCGCCAGCAGCTTGGGTTCAGGGGCCTATGGCTACACCTTC.

This clone was detected only once. The chain combines TRBV28 with TRBJ2-3; 12 bases are shared with TRBD2. V lost 8 bases, J lost 2 bases, and 5 bases stayed unmatched. Germline V gene sequence: CDR1 MDHEN, CDR2 SYDVKM. This CDR3 comprises 15 residues. CDR3 residues: CASHTSGGNTDTQYF. CDR3 DNA sequence: TGTGCCAGCCACACTAGCGGGGGGAACACAGATACGCAGTATTTT.

The chain links TRBV10-1 to TRBJ1-1; D uncertain. Germline V gene lookup returns CDR1 WNHNN and CDR2 SYGVQD (reference sequence). The length of the CDR3 is 13 residues. V lost 3 bases and J 1 base, leaving 6 bases between the germline ends. CDR3 coding DNA: TGCGCCAGCAGTGATAGGAGGAACACTGAAGCTTTCTTT. As protein: CASSDRRNTEAFF.

V usage is TRBV5-1 and J usage is TRBJ1-4, with 10 bases that match TRBD1. This CDR3 region has 16 residues. Germline-derived CDR1 and CDR2 are SGHRS and YFSETQ. The V and J ends lost 4 bases and 7 bases, in that order; junction bases with no gene match: 10. The DNA for the CDR3 is TGCGCCAGCAGCACGGGACAGGGGAACTCTGCTGAAAAACTGTTTTTT. Its protein is CASSTGQGNSAEKLFF.

The chain has TRBV3-1 (or the pseudogene TRBV3-2) and TRBJ1-2; D unresolved. CDR1 LGHDT and CDR2 YNNKEL come from the germline V gene (reference sequence). Between the trimmed V and J ends, which lost 4 bases and 2 bases, there was a span of 11 bases. This CDR3 is built from 14 residues. The CDR3 coding sequence is TGTGCCAGCAGCCCCGGTGTCCCCAACTATGGCTACACCTTC. Translating gives CASSPGVPNYGYTF.

J is TRBJ1-1 and V is TRBV27, with D perhaps matching TRBD1 (6 bases). Germline CDR1 reads MNHEY; CDR2 reads SMNVEV (reference sequence). V gave up 2 bases and J gave up 3 bases, with 13 bases separating them. The CDR3 covers 15 residues. Written as DNA, the CDR3 is TGTGCCAGCAGTTTAGGGAGGGGGAGGGACACTGAAGCTTTCTTT. This codes for CASSLGRGRDTEAFF.

This sequence joins TRBV19 and TRBJ1-1, with D possibly TRBD1 on 6 matching bases. The germline gives CDR1 LNHDA, CDR2 SQIVND (reference sequence). There are 13 residues in the CDR3. Trimming stripped 5 bases from V and 0 bases from J, with 7 bases between. CDR3 coding DNA: TGTGCCAGTAGTGGACAGTTGAACACTGAAGCTTTCTTT. As protein: CASSGQLNTEAFF.

A note on this clone: Other DNA sequences in this sample translate to the same CDR3. The chain recombines TRBV18 with TRBJ1-2; D not resolved. Germline V CDR1 and CDR2: KGHSH, LQKENI. CDR3 length: 14 residues. Deletions cut 3 bases from V and 2 bases from J, with 10 bases between. Here the CDR3 DNA reads TGTGCCAGCTCACCTTCCATCGAGAACTATGGCTACACCTTC. Protein sequence: CASSPSIENYGYTF.

The chain is built from TRBV7-2 and TRBJ2-7; perhaps D is TRBD1 or TRBD2 (6 bases each). Germline loops: CDR1 SGHTA, CDR2 FQGNSA. CDR3 length equals 16 residues. V gave up 2 bases and J gave up 1 base, with 15 bases separating them. DNA of the CDR3: TGTGCCAGCAGCTTATACGGGGGCCCTGCATCCTACGAGCAGTACTTC. It is translated as CASSLYGGPASYEQYF.

V usage is TRBV11-2 and J usage is TRBJ1-1; TRBD1 aligns across 9 bases. This CDR3 is 17 amino acids long. CDR1 is SGHAT, CDR2 FQNNGV, per germline. V lost 1 base, J lost 1 base, and 7 bases stayed unmatched. CDR3 protein: CASSLGTGVVGNTEAFF. The CDR3 coding sequence is TGTGCCAGCAGCTTAGGGACAGGGGTGGTGGGGAACACTGAAGCTTTCTTT. The full variable domain, completed using reference TRBV11-2 and TRBJ1-1, is EAGVAQSPRYKIIEKRQSVAFWCNPISGHATLYWYQQILGQGPKLLIQFQNNGVVDDSQLPKDRFSAERLKGVDSTLKIQPAKLEDSAVYLCASSLGTGVVGNTEAFFGQGTRLTVV.